One and the same sample provided the 29 T cell receptor beta chains below, sequenced in a study of blood T cell repertoires in COVID-19. The repertoire was sequenced with immunoSEQ multiplex PCR; TCRdb's copy has only in-frame clones and lacks some. Among around 130,000 clones listed, 77% were seen once. Sequencing was carried out using peripheral blood. These receptors were taken from a human donor in a cohort sampled during active COVID-19.

V and J are TRBV7-6 and TRBJ2-7; a possible D gene is TRBD1 (6 bases). The germline CDR1 and CDR2 sequences are SGHVS and FNYEAQ. Trimming cost V 1 base and J 3 bases, with 25 bases left between them. The CDR3 totals 19 residues. This CDR3 reads CASSLDIPGNRAFVYEQYF. CDR3 sequence (DNA): TGTGCCAGCAGCTTAGACATCCCTGGTAACAGGGCCTTCGTCTACGAGCAGTACTTC.

In its sample, this clone was seen once. The rearrangement joins TRBV11-2 to TRBJ1-1; no firm D call. This CDR3 region has 11 residues. Germline CDR1 and CDR2: SGHAT and FQNNGV. Trimming shortened V by 8 bases and J by 7 bases, and 11 bases separated the two germline ends. The CDR3 reads CASGWEVEAFF. CDR3 DNA: TGTGCCAGCGGGTGGGAGGTTGAAGCTTTCTTT.

This clone was counted only a few times. The chain employs TRBV7-8 and TRBJ2-7, with 9 bases that match TRBD1. This CDR3 is built from 16 residues. The trim removed 0 bases at V and 7 bases at J, leaving 10 bases unmatched. CDR1 and CDR2 (germline): SGHVS, FQNEAQ. The CDR3 is CASSLAPWDRAREQYF. The CDR3 DNA follows: TGTGCCAGCAGCTTAGCCCCGTGGGACAGGGCACGGGAGCAGTACTTC.

The chain links TRBV2 to TRBJ1-5, with D possibly TRBD1 on 5 matching bases. Per germline, CDR1 SNHLY and CDR2 FYNNEI. This CDR3 is built from 15 residues. Trimming pared 7 bases from V and 2 bases from J, leaving 15 bases between. The CDR3 DNA reads as TGTGCCAGCAACGGCGGGGCGGGGGGCAATCAGCCCCAGCATTTT. It is translated as CASNGGAGGNQPQHF. The variable domain in full, completed from reference TRBV2 and TRBJ1-5, reads EPEVTQTPSHQVTQMGQEVILRCVPISNHLYFYWYRQILGQKVEFLVSFYNNEISEKSEIFDDQFSVERPDGSNFTLKIRSTKLEDSAMYFCASNGGAGGNQPQHFGDGTRLSIL.

This clone was observed a handful of times. The V call is TRBV2, the J call TRBJ2-7; a possible D gene is TRBD1 (5 bases). The V and J ends lost 6 bases and 4 bases respectively, with 13 bases between them. The CDR3 contains 13 residues. Germline V gene data show CDR1 as SNHLY and CDR2 as FYNNEI. Here the CDR3 DNA reads TGTGCCAGCAGAACACAGGAATCGTACGAGCAGTACTTC. It specifies CASRTQESYEQYF. The whole variable domain, filled in from reference TRBV2 and TRBJ2-7, reads EPEVTQTPSHQVTQMGQEVILRCVPISNHLYFYWYRQILGQKVEFLVSFYNNEISEKSEIFDDQFSVERPDGSNFTLKIRSTKLEDSAMYFCASRTQESYEQYFGPGTRLTVT.

This chain connects TRBV7-9 to TRBJ1-2; 10 bases line up with TRBD1. This CDR3 is built from 15 residues. J lost 6 bases, V lost 4 bases, and 8 bases had no gene match. Germline V gene sequence: CDR1 SEHNR, CDR2 FQNEAQ (reference sequence). CDR3 sequence reads: CASSSPTGGADGYTF. CDR3 sequence (DNA): TGTGCCAGCAGCTCACCGACAGGGGGCGCGGATGGCTACACCTTC.

This chain connects TRBV10-3 to TRBJ1-5, with 7 bases lining up with TRBD1. The CDR3 has 11 residues. V trimming: 9 bases; J trimming: 6 bases; junction bases outside the gene matches: 2. Germline CDR1 reads ENHRY; CDR2 reads SYGVKD. Here the CDR3 DNA reads TGTGCCATTGGGGACAGTCAGCCCCAGCATTTT. Translated: CAIGDSQPQHF.

V is TRBV19 and J is TRBJ2-5; 7 bases line up with TRBD1. In germline, CDR1 is LNHDA, CDR2 SQIVND (reference sequence). With V trimmed by 4 bases and J by 5 bases, 7 bases remained unmatched. CDR3 length: 14 residues. Written as DNA, the CDR3 is TGTGCCAGTAGTAAGGGGGCAGGGGTCGAGACCCAGTACTTC. Residues: CASSKGAGVETQYF.

This rearrangement joins TRBV5-6 to TRBJ1-6; D is perhaps TRBD1 (6 bases). The V end was cut by 6 bases, the J end by 3 bases, with 16 bases between. Germline CDR1 SGHDT, CDR2 YYEEEE. The CDR3 totals 16 residues. CDR3 sequence: CASNDRSRFYNSPLHF. For the CDR3, the DNA is TGTGCCAGCAACGACAGGTCCCGATTCTATAATTCACCCCTCCACTTT.

This clone is a singleton in its sample. This rearrangement joins TRBV3-1 (or the pseudogene TRBV3-2) to TRBJ2-7; 11 bases are shared with TRBD2. Germline lookup yields CDR1 LGHDT and CDR2 YNNKEL (reference sequence). Losses at the gene ends were 2 bases for V and 2 bases for J; bases not matched to a gene: 5. This CDR3 contains 16 residues. CDR3 bases: TGTGCCAGCAGCCAATCGACTAGCGGGAACCCCTACGAGCAGTACTTC. Protein sequence: CASSQSTSGNPYEQYF.

This clone was observed once. V gene TRBV7-9 combines with J gene TRBJ2-5, with 7 nucleotides matching TRBD1. The CDR3 is 16 amino acids. The V gene's germline CDR1 is SEHNR and CDR2 FQNEAQ (reference sequence). Trimming at V came to 3 bases and at J to 2 bases, leaving 9 bases not matched to a gene. As DNA, the CDR3 is TGTGCCAGCAGCTTTTTGCCGGGACAGACACAAGAGACCCAGTACTTC. Translated, it gives CASSFLPGQTQETQYF.

In its sample, this clone was seen a few times. The rearrangement uses TRBV28 and TRBJ1-5; possibly TRBD1 for D (6 bases). Germline lookup yields CDR1 MDHEN and CDR2 SYDVKM. The ends were cut back, 2 bases at V and 6 bases at J, with 14 bases in the middle. The CDR3 is made up of 15 amino acids. In DNA form, the CDR3 reads TGTGCCAGCAGTTTAGGGTTGGGGGCGGGTCAGCCCCAGCATTTT. It encodes CASSLGLGAGQPQHF.

The DNA for the CDR3 is TGCGCCAGCAGTGAGGGACAGGTAGGCCACAATGAGCAGTTCTTC. It encodes CASSEGQVGHNEQFF. This chain joins TRBV10-2 and TRBJ2-1, with 7 bases fitting TRBD1. CDR3 length: 15 amino acids. Trimming at V came to 2 bases and at J to 5 bases, leaving 6 bases not matched to a gene. CDR1 and CDR2 from the germline V gene are WSHSY and SAAADI.

This clone turned up a few times. V and J are TRBV6-6 and TRBJ2-7; 7 positions match TRBD1. The trim removed 5 bases at V and 3 bases at J, leaving 10 bases unmatched. The germline V gene has CDR1 MNHNY and CDR2 SVGAGI (reference sequence). The CDR3 contains 15 residues. The CDR3 bases are TGTGCCAGCAGTGCCCCCGGGACAGTTAGCTACGAGCAGTACTTC. This translates into CASSAPGTVSYEQYF.

The rearrangement joins TRBV5-1 to TRBJ2-1; D unclear. Deletions cut 0 bases from V and 0 bases from J, with 10 bases between. This CDR3 spans 16 amino acids. Looked up from germline, CDR1 is SGHRS and CDR2 is YFSETQ. In nucleotides, the CDR3 is TGCGCCAGCAGCTTGGATTATTCTACCTCCTACAATGAGCAGTTCTTC. Translating it yields CASSLDYSTSYNEQFF.

The chain employs TRBV29-1 and TRBJ1-2; TRBD1 aligns across 8 bases. V was clipped by 7 bases and J by 1 base; unmatched bases: 11. Germline CDR1 and CDR2: SQVTM and ANQGSEA. This CDR3 spans 15 amino acids. CDR3 bases: TGCAGCGATGACCCGGGACAGGAGAATAACTATGGCTACACCTTC. Amino acids: CSDDPGQENNYGYTF.

This clone was seen more than once but under ten times. V and J are TRBV19 and TRBJ1-2; the D gene is possibly TRBD1 (5 bases). With 3 bases removed from V and 4 bases from J, the gap between germline ends came to 12 bases. The CDR3 extends over 14 amino acids. Germline V gives CDR1 LNHDA, CDR2 SQIVND (reference sequence). CDR3 sequence: CASSIQGLGYGYTF. In DNA form, the CDR3 reads TGTGCCAGTAGTATTCAGGGTCTAGGCTATGGCTACACCTTC. The full variable domain, with the rest looked up from reference TRBV19 and TRBJ1-2, is DGGITQSPKYLFRKEGQNVTLSCEQNLNHDAMYWYRQDPGQGLRLIYYSQIVNDFQKGDIAEGYSVSREKKESFPLTVTSAQKNPTAFYLCASSIQGLGYGYTFGSGTRLTVV.

V is TRBV2 and J is TRBJ1-6; a possible D gene is TRBD1 (5 bases). Trimming took 4 bases from V and 5 from J, leaving 9 bases between them. Germline CDR1 is SNHLY and CDR2 is FYNNEI. The CDR3 is made up of 14 amino acids. The CDR3 sequence is CASSGRQNNSPLHF. The CDR3 DNA reads as TGTGCCAGCAGTGGTCGACAGAATAATTCACCCCTCCACTTT.

The genes are TRBV28 and TRBJ1-1; tentative D call: TRBD1 (5 bases). The CDR3 is 14 amino acids. V was cut by 2 bases and J by 8 bases, with 15 bases left in between. Germline CDR1 is MDHEN and CDR2 is SYDVKM. As DNA, the CDR3 is TGTGCCAGCAGTTTAGCTGGGGCAGGGCCCGAAGCTTTCTTT. Translated: CASSLAGAGPEAFF.

In DNA form, the CDR3 reads TGTGCCAGCAGCTGGGGGCGGTCCTACGAGCAGTACTTC. Translated, it gives CASSWGRSYEQYF. The gene calls are TRBV11-1 and TRBJ2-7; TRBD1 might be the D (6 bases). Trimming left V 4 bases short and J 1 base short, with 8 bases between. CDR1 is SGHAT and CDR2 is FQDESV in the germline V gene (reference sequence). The CDR3 has 13 residues.

This chain uses TRBV6-2 or TRBV6-3 with TRBJ2-3; D is possibly TRBD2 (6 bases). The germline V and J ends were trimmed by 0 bases and 4 bases, with 8 bases remaining between them. This CDR3 has 14 amino acids. Germline V gives CDR1 MNHEY, CDR2 SVGEGT. As DNA, the CDR3 is TGTGCCAGCAGTTACTCAACTAGCTCAGATACGCAGTATTTT. Protein sequence: CASSYSTSSDTQYF.

The chain is built from TRBV15 and TRBJ1-2; D is possibly TRBD1 (5 bases). Germline-derived CDR1 and CDR2 are LNHNV and YYDKDF (reference sequence). This CDR3 has 15 residues. With 4 bases removed from V and 3 bases from J, the gap between germline ends came to 15 bases. CDR3: CATSNSGWADYGYTF. The CDR3 nucleotides are TGTGCCACCAGCAACTCAGGGTGGGCGGACTATGGCTACACCTTC.

As to this clone: Other DNA sequences within the sample encode an identical CDR3. The chain links TRBV6-5 to TRBJ2-7; TRBD1 matches 8 bases. V lost 2 bases and J lost 0; bases outside the gene matches: 3. The CDR3 totals 15 residues. Germline V lookup: CDR1 MNHEY, CDR2 SVGAGI. The CDR3 DNA is TGTGCCAGCAGTTACGGACAGGGTCTCTCCTACGAGCAGTACTTC. Its translation: CASSYGQGLSYEQYF.

The chain links TRBV4-1 to TRBJ1-1, with 8 positions matching TRBD1. J gave up 1 base and V 0 bases, and 4 bases lay outside the gene matches. Germline V gene lookup returns CDR1 MGHRA and CDR2 YSYEKL. This CDR3 is built from 16 residues. CDR3 bases: TGCGCCAGCAGCCAAGACGCAGGGACAGGGAACACTGAAGCTTTCTTT. This encodes CASSQDAGTGNTEAFF.

J is TRBJ2-7 and V is TRBV5-1; D may be TRBD1 (6 bases). V lost 5 bases and J 3 bases, leaving 15 bases between the germline ends. Germline V CDR1 and CDR2: SGHRS, YFSETQ. This CDR3 is 14 amino acids long. The DNA of the CDR3 is TGCGCCAGCAGTCGGGACATCGAAAACTACGAGCAGTACTTC. This encodes CASSRDIENYEQYF. The entire variable domain, with the rest obtained from reference TRBV5-1 and TRBJ2-7, is as follows: KAGVTQTPRYLIKTRGQQVTLSCSPISGHRSVSWYQQTPGQGLQFLFEYFSETQRNKGNFPGRFSGRQFSNSRSEMNVSTLELGDSALYLCASSRDIENYEQYFGPGTRLTVT.

This clone was seen just once. The chain recombines TRBV4-1 with TRBJ1-4; a weak D match, TRBD1 (5 bases). CDR3 length equals 15 residues. Germline V lookup: CDR1 MGHRA, CDR2 YSYEKL. V dropped 3 bases and J dropped 4 bases, with 12 bases sitting between them. The CDR3 sequence is CASSQRDSGNEKLFF. For the CDR3, the DNA is TGCGCCAGCAGCCAGCGGGACTCGGGTAATGAAAAACTGTTTTTT.

The gene calls are TRBV7-2 and TRBJ2-7; TRBD1 matches 8 bases. Losses at the gene ends were 3 bases for V and 4 bases for J; bases not matched to a gene: 5. Germline V CDR1 and CDR2: SGHTA, FQGNSA. CDR3 length: 14 amino acids. The CDR3: CASSLTGDFYEQYF. The CDR3 region has the DNA TGTGCCAGCAGCTTGACAGGGGACTTTTACGAGCAGTACTTC.

This clone has more than one count but fewer than ten. The rearrangement links TRBV6-5 to TRBJ1-1; D is ambiguous. The germline gives CDR1 MNHEY, CDR2 SVGAGI. Trimming left V 7 bases short and J 6 bases short, with 9 bases between. CDR3 length: 11 amino acids. The chain's CDR3 is CASTQTAEAFF. The CDR3, as DNA: TGTGCCAGCACCCAGACTGCTGAAGCTTTCTTT.

The table lists this clone with a few counts. The CDR3 reads CASSFSPGYEQYF. DNA of the CDR3: TGTGCCAGCAGCTTCTCCCCCGGGTACGAGCAGTACTTC. The chain carries TRBV7-8 and TRBJ2-7; D uncertain. The CDR3 loop spans 13 amino acids. Germline V gene data show CDR1 as SGHVS and CDR2 as FQNEAQ. The ends were cut back, 3 bases at V and 4 bases at J, with 10 bases in the middle.